This T cell receptor beta chain emerged from a study of T cells in Graves' hyperthyroidism and ophthalmopathy. This CDR3 is built from 16 residues. Trimming left V 0 bases short and J 1 base short, with 16 bases between. Germline values: CDR1 DFQATT, CDR2 SNEGSKA (reference sequence). From RNA transcripts, TCR beta CDR3 regions were amplified. The HTBI set primed first-round TCR CDR3 RT-PCR. Each CDR3 protein gets one entry after TCRdb re-called the multiplex PCR reads with MiXCR. The sample holds roughly 700,000 distinct CDR3 sequences, about 14% seen once. This clonotype was picked up many times. Diagnoses were made from clinical symptoms, serum measures (thyroxine and TRAb), thyroid ultrasound and orbital computed tomography. The PBMCs were taken from roughly 9.3 ml of fresh peripheral blood.

This sequence originates from a woman younger than 30 with Graves' hyperthyroidism. Sequencing used blood. V usage is TRBV20-1 and J usage is TRBJ2-7; TRBD2 might be the D (5 bases). The CDR3 loop is CSARDSASFFSYEQYF. The CDR3 DNA reads TGCAGTGCTAGAGATTCTGCTAGCTTTTTTTCCTACGAGCAGTACTTC.